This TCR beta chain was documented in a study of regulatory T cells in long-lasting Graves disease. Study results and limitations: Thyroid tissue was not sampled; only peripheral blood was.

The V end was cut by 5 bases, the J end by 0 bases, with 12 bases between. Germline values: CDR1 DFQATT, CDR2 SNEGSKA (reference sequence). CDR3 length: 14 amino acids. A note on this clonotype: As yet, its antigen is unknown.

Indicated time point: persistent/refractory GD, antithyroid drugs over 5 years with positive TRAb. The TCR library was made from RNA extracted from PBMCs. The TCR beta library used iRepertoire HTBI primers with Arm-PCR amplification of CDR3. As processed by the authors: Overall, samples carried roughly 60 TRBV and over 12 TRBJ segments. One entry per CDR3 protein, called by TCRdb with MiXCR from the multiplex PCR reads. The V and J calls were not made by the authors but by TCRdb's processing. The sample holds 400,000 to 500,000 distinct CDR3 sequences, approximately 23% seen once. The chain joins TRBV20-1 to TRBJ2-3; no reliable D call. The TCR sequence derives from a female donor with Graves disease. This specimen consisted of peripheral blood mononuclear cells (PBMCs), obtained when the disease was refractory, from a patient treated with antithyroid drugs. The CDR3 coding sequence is TGCAGTGCTGATTCCGAGTCTAGCACAGATACGCAGTATTTT. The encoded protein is CSADSESSTDTQYF.